What follows are 30 T cell receptor beta chains derived from one specimen sequenced in a study of CD8 T cells in acute hepatitis C reinfection. The sample's time point: naive CD8 control sorted from an acute-time-point sample. The assay was immunoSEQ multiplex PCR, and TCRdb's table has in-frame clones only and misses some. This sample has over 35,000 clones, with just under 90% found just once. The source material was naive CD8+ T cells from PBMCs. The source is a man aged 25-45 years with chronic hepatitis C.

Only one count was recorded for this clone. This chain uses TRBV10-3 with TRBJ2-5; D gene unclear. The CDR3 covers 16 residues. The germline gives CDR1 ENHRY, CDR2 SYGVKD. V was cut by 0 bases and J by 5 bases, with 16 bases left in between. As DNA, the CDR3 is TGTGCCATCAGTGAGTCGATCGGCATGATCGGCGAGACCCAGTACTTC. As protein: CAISESIGMIGETQYF.

The chain recombines TRBV7-8 with TRBJ2-7, with 8 bases fitting TRBD1. V was clipped by 1 base and J by 5 bases; unmatched bases: 4. This CDR3 is 14 amino acids long. From germline, CDR1 is SGHVS and CDR2 FQNEAQ. The DNA for the CDR3 is TGTGCCAGCAGCTTAGGACAGGGGTTTGACGAGCAGTACTTC. Residues: CASSLGQGFDEQYF.

The J gene is TRBJ2-2, the V gene TRBV11-3; possible D gene TRBD2, 6 bases. CDR3 length: 16 amino acids. Germline V gene sequence: CDR1 SGHNT, CDR2 YENEEA. The V end lost 5 bases, the J end lost 3 bases, and 16 bases lay between the germline ends. CDR3 bases: TGTGCCAGCAGCGTGGGACTGGTAGCCGACACCGGGGAGCTGTTTTTT. Translation: CASSVGLVADTGELFF.

The CDR3 spells CASSERGDETSGTDTQYF. CDR3 bases: TGTGCCAGCAGTGAAAGGGGTGATGAGACTAGCGGCACAGATACGCAGTATTTT. The rearrangement links TRBV6-1 to TRBJ2-3; 8 bases map to TRBD2. Germline values: CDR1 MNHNS, CDR2 SASEGT. V was clipped by 2 bases and J by 1 base; unmatched bases: 11. The CDR3 sequence is 18 residues long.

The V and J genes are TRBV6-6 and TRBJ2-1; D ambiguous. Per germline, CDR1 MNHNY and CDR2 SVGAGI (reference sequence). The CDR3 loop spans 11 amino acids. Trimming removed 8 bases at V and 7 bases at J, with 9 bases between. The CDR3 protein is CASGSQNEQFF. The CDR3, as DNA: TGTGCCAGCGGTAGCCAAAATGAGCAGTTCTTC.

The V gene is TRBV11-3, the J gene TRBJ1-5; TRBD1 might be the D (5 bases). CDR1 is SGHNT, CDR2 YENEEA, per germline. Trimming cost V 1 base and J 6 bases, with 16 bases left between them. The CDR3 loop spans 16 amino acids. DNA for the CDR3: TGTGCCAGCAGCTTAGGGGTAGGGGCCCAATGTCAGCCCCAGCATTTT. Amino acid sequence: CASSLGVGAQCQPQHF.

The CDR3 sequence is CASAQGDEQYF. The CDR3 DNA reads as TGTGCCAGTGCCCAAGGGGACGAGCAGTACTTC. The chain recombines TRBV19 with TRBJ2-7; possibly TRBD1 for D (5 bases). The CDR3 is 11 residues long. Trimming pared 8 bases from V and 5 bases from J, leaving 10 bases between. Per the germline V gene, CDR1 is LNHDA and CDR2 is SQIVND (reference sequence).

This clone was detected once. The chain carries TRBV15 and TRBJ1-4; D is unclear. Germline V CDR1 and CDR2: LNHNV, YYDKDF (reference sequence). Trimming shortened V by 3 bases and J by 0 bases, and 14 bases separated the two germline ends. This CDR3 spans 17 amino acids. CDR3 nucleotide sequence: TGTGCCACCAGCAGGGATATGCTGGGCACAACTAATGAAAAACTGTTTTTT. Its translation is CATSRDMLGTTNEKLFF.

The V and J genes are TRBV7-9 and TRBJ2-3, with D perhaps TRBD2 (6 bases). The CDR3 is 15 residues long. CDR1 and CDR2 (germline): SEHNR, FQNEAQ (reference sequence). Trimming stripped 5 bases from V and 2 bases from J, with 14 bases between. The DNA for the CDR3 is TGTGCCAGCAGCCCACCCGCGGGGATCACAGATACGCAGTATTTT. Translating it yields CASSPPAGITDTQYF.

This clone was seen only once. V is TRBV7-2 and J is TRBJ1-5; D possibly corresponds to TRBD1 (6 bases). CDR3 length: 16 amino acids. Trimming left V 2 bases short and J 4 bases short, with 15 bases between. Germline V gene data show CDR1 as SGHTA and CDR2 as FQGNSA. CDR3 in DNA: TGTGCCAGCAGCTTATATAGTAGTACAGGGAATCAGCCCCAGCATTTT. It yields the protein CASSLYSSTGNQPQHF.

This chain links TRBV10-2 with TRBJ2-7; D could derive from TRBD1 or TRBD2 (5 bases each). The CDR3 runs to 14 residues. The germline V gene has CDR1 WSHSY and CDR2 SAAADI. V was clipped by 6 bases and J by 2 bases, with 14 bases between them. Here the CDR3 reads CASREEGWPYEQYF. In nucleotides, the CDR3 is TGCGCCAGCAGAGAAGAGGGGTGGCCCTACGAGCAGTACTTC.

This clone appeared once. The chain uses TRBV6-5 and TRBJ1-1; TRBD1 matches 11 bases. The CDR3 extends over 12 amino acids. Looked up from germline, CDR1 is MNHEY and CDR2 is SVGAGI. After removal of 10 bases from V and 5 bases from J, the junction contained 3 bases not matched to a gene. The CDR3 bases are TGTGCCACCGGACAGGGGGCTACTGAAGCTTTCTTT. It yields the protein CATGQGATEAFF.

The V call is TRBV7-8, the J call TRBJ2-1; TRBD2 agrees at 9 bases. This CDR3 contains 15 residues. V shed 4 bases and J 2 bases; nucleotides not matched to a gene: 3. Germline V gene sequence: CDR1 SGHVS, CDR2 FQNEAQ. The CDR3 DNA reads as TGTGCCAGCAGCTACCTAGCGGGAACCTACAATGAGCAGTTCTTC. Its protein is CASSYLAGTYNEQFF.

The V gene is TRBV23-1, the J gene TRBJ2-1; no definite D call. TRBV23-1 is noted as an ORF with a role that remains uncertain. This CDR3 has 15 amino acids. Deletions cut 3 bases from V and 7 bases from J, with 16 bases between. CDR3 coding DNA: TGCGCCAGCAGTCAGATGGAGTGGTGCCAAAATGAGCAGTTCTTC. This gives the protein CASSQMEWCQNEQFF.

This chain joins TRBV27 and TRBJ1-4; D gene ambiguous. Germline CDR1 reads MNHEY; CDR2 reads SMNVEV (reference sequence). The CDR3 has 13 amino acids. V lost 3 bases and J 8 bases, leaving 10 bases between the germline ends. The CDR3 sequence is CASSLNLAEKLFF. CDR3 in DNA: TGTGCCAGCAGTTTGAATTTGGCGGAAAAACTGTTTTTT. The variable domain in full, completed from reference TRBV27 and TRBJ1-4, reads EAQVTQNPRYLITVTGKKLTVTCSQNMNHEYMSWYRQDPGLGLRQIYYSMNVEVTDKGDVPEGYKVSRKEKRNFPLILESPSPNQTSLYFCASSLNLAEKLFFGSGTQLSVL.

The chain carries TRBV7-9 and TRBJ2-5, with TRBD1 matching over 8 bases. J gave up 0 bases and V 6 bases, and 3 bases lay outside the gene matches. The germline CDR1 and CDR2 sequences are SEHNR and FQNEAQ (reference sequence). The CDR3 spans 14 residues. CDR3 in DNA: TGTGCCAGCAGACAGACAGGGGACCAAGAGACCCAGTACTTC. Its translation: CASRQTGDQETQYF.

This chain connects TRBV9 to TRBJ1-1; 7 bases map to TRBD1. The CDR3 covers 12 residues. The J segment lost 6 bases and the V segment lost 4 bases, leaving 3 bases of the junction unmatched. Germline assignment: CDR1 SGDLS and CDR2 YYNGEE. The CDR3 protein is CASSRDSPEAFF. For the CDR3, the DNA is TGTGCCAGCAGCAGGGACAGCCCTGAAGCTTTCTTT.

The CDR3: CASSQENRGSYEQYF. The CDR3 DNA reads as TGCGCCAGCAGCCAAGAGAACAGGGGATCCTACGAGCAGTACTTC. This chain uses TRBV4-1 with TRBJ2-7; 7 nucleotides agree with TRBD1. Losses at the gene ends were 0 bases for V and 1 base for J; bases not matched to a gene: 3. This CDR3 contains 15 residues. CDR1 and CDR2 from the germline V gene are MGHRA and YSYEKL.

This clone was recorded a few times. Compared with germline, one end of the junction differs, possibly owing to a read error. The rearrangement uses TRBV14 and TRBJ2-7; TRBD1 aligns across 8 bases. There are 13 residues in the CDR3. Per the germline V gene, CDR1 is SGHDN and CDR2 is FVKESK. In nucleotides, the CDR3 is TGTGCCAGCAGCCACCGTAGACAGGGGCAGCCGTTCTTC. Its translation: CASSHRRQGQPFF.

The V and J genes are TRBV27 and TRBJ1-2; D is perhaps TRBD1 (5 bases). Germline loops: CDR1 MNHEY, CDR2 SMNVEV (reference sequence). V was trimmed by 1 base and J by 6 bases, leaving 15 bases between them. The CDR3 is 15 amino acids. The DNA for the CDR3 is TGTGCCAGCAGTTTATACCGGGACGTTGTAGATGGCTACACCTTC. Protein: CASSLYRDVVDGYTF.

The rearrangement joins TRBV5-1 to TRBJ2-7, with a tentative D call TRBD1 (5 bases). Germline V gene data show CDR1 as SGHRS and CDR2 as YFSETQ. V dropped 4 bases and J dropped 2 bases, with 10 bases sitting between them. The CDR3 sequence is 13 residues long. The CDR3 sequence: CASSTDSPYEQYF. The CDR3 nucleotides are TGCGCCAGCAGCACCGACAGTCCCTACGAGCAGTACTTC.

The chain combines TRBV27 with TRBJ1-1; possibly TRBD1 for D (6 bases). The germline V gene encodes CDR1 MNHEY and CDR2 SMNVEV (reference sequence). The V and J ends lost 4 bases and 1 base respectively, with 10 bases between them. The CDR3 runs 14 residues. For the CDR3, the DNA is TGTGCCAGCAGTTCAGGGGTTAGGAACACTGAAGCTTTCTTT. Translation gives CASSSGVRNTEAFF.

The chain employs TRBV9 and TRBJ2-3; D is undetermined. Germline V lookup: CDR1 SGDLS, CDR2 YYNGEE. V lost 0 bases, J lost 3 bases, and 8 bases lay in between. The CDR3 spans 14 residues. CDR3 residues: CASSVDDPTDTQYF. CDR3 sequence (DNA): TGTGCCAGCAGCGTAGACGACCCTACAGATACGCAGTATTTT.

This sequence joins TRBV14 and TRBJ2-7; maybe TRBD2 (5 bases). V dropped 2 bases and J dropped 3 bases, with 11 bases sitting between them. Per the germline V gene, CDR1 is SGHDN and CDR2 is FVKESK. This CDR3 is built from 14 residues. The CDR3 protein is CASSQRTRGYEQYF. CDR3 in DNA: TGTGCCAGCAGCCAAAGGACTCGGGGCTACGAGCAGTACTTC.

This clone was observed once. V gene TRBV11-2 combines with J gene TRBJ1-2; 10 positions agree with TRBD1. Germline V gene data show CDR1 as SGHAT and CDR2 as FQNNGV. V shed 5 bases and J 7 bases; nucleotides not matched to a gene: 10. The CDR3 runs to 15 residues. The CDR3 region has the DNA TGTGCCAGCAGCAGGACCGGGACAGGGGTGTTTGGCTACACCTTC. Protein sequence: CASSRTGTGVFGYTF.

The chain joins TRBV2 to TRBJ2-3; 8 bases are shared with TRBD2. Unmatched junction bases numbered 3, after V lost 2 bases and J lost 2 bases. Germline V CDR1 and CDR2: SNHLY, FYNNEI. The CDR3 runs to 15 residues. The CDR3 region is CASSEWRGVTDTQYF. Here the CDR3 DNA reads TGTGCCAGCAGTGAATGGCGGGGGGTCACAGATACGCAGTATTTT.

The V and J genes are TRBV14 and TRBJ2-3, with D hard to call. Trimming removed 0 bases at V and 0 bases at J, with 7 bases between. This CDR3 spans 15 amino acids. The V gene's germline CDR1 is SGHDN and CDR2 FVKESK. The CDR3 spells CASSQERPSTDTQYF. The DNA of the CDR3 is TGTGCCAGCAGCCAAGAACGTCCTAGCACAGATACGCAGTATTTT. Using reference TRBV14 and TRBJ2-3 for the parts outside the CDR3, the full variable domain is EAGVTQFPSHSVIEKGQTVTLRCDPISGHDNLYWYRRVMGKEIKFLLHFVKESKQDESGMPNNRFLAERTGGTYSTLKVQPAELEDSGVYFCASSQERPSTDTQYFGPGTRLTVL.

V usage is TRBV9 and J usage is TRBJ1-2; D is perhaps TRBD1 (5 bases). The ends were cut back, 4 bases at V and 7 bases at J, with 14 bases in the middle. Germline V gene sequence: CDR1 SGDLS, CDR2 YYNGEE. The CDR3 is 13 amino acids. The CDR3 DNA sequence: TGTGCCAGCAGCCATCCCGGGGGGGTTGGCTACACCTTC. Protein sequence: CASSHPGGVGYTF.

The V call is TRBV5-6, the J call TRBJ2-5, with 8 nucleotides matching TRBD1. This CDR3 is 14 amino acids long. Germline values: CDR1 SGHDT, CDR2 YYEEEE. V gave up 4 bases and J gave up 4 bases; unmatched junction bases: 6. The CDR3 region has the DNA TGTGCCAGCAGCGACAGGGGTTTGGGAGAGACCCAGTACTTC. Protein product: CASSDRGLGETQYF.

The chain combines TRBV5-8 with TRBJ2-2, with D perhaps given as TRBD1 or TRBD2 (5 bases each). Germline V gene data show CDR1 as SGHTS and CDR2 as YDEGEE. With 3 bases removed from V and 3 bases from J, the gap between germline ends came to 15 bases. This CDR3 contains 16 residues. The DNA of the CDR3 is TGTGCCAGCAGCTCTATCGGGACGGTAGACACCGGGGAGCTGTTTTTT. It is translated as CASSSIGTVDTGELFF.